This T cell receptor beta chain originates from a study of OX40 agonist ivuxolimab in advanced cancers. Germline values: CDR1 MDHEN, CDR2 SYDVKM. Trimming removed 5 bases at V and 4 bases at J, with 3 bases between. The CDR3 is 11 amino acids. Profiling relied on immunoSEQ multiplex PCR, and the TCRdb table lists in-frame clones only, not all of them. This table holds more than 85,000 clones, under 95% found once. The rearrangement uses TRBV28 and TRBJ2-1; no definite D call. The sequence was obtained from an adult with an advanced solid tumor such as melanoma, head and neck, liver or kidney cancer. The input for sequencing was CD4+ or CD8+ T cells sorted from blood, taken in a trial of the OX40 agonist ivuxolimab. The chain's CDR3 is CASSPYNEQFF. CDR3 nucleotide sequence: TGTGCCAGCAGTCCGTACAATGAGCAGTTCTTC.